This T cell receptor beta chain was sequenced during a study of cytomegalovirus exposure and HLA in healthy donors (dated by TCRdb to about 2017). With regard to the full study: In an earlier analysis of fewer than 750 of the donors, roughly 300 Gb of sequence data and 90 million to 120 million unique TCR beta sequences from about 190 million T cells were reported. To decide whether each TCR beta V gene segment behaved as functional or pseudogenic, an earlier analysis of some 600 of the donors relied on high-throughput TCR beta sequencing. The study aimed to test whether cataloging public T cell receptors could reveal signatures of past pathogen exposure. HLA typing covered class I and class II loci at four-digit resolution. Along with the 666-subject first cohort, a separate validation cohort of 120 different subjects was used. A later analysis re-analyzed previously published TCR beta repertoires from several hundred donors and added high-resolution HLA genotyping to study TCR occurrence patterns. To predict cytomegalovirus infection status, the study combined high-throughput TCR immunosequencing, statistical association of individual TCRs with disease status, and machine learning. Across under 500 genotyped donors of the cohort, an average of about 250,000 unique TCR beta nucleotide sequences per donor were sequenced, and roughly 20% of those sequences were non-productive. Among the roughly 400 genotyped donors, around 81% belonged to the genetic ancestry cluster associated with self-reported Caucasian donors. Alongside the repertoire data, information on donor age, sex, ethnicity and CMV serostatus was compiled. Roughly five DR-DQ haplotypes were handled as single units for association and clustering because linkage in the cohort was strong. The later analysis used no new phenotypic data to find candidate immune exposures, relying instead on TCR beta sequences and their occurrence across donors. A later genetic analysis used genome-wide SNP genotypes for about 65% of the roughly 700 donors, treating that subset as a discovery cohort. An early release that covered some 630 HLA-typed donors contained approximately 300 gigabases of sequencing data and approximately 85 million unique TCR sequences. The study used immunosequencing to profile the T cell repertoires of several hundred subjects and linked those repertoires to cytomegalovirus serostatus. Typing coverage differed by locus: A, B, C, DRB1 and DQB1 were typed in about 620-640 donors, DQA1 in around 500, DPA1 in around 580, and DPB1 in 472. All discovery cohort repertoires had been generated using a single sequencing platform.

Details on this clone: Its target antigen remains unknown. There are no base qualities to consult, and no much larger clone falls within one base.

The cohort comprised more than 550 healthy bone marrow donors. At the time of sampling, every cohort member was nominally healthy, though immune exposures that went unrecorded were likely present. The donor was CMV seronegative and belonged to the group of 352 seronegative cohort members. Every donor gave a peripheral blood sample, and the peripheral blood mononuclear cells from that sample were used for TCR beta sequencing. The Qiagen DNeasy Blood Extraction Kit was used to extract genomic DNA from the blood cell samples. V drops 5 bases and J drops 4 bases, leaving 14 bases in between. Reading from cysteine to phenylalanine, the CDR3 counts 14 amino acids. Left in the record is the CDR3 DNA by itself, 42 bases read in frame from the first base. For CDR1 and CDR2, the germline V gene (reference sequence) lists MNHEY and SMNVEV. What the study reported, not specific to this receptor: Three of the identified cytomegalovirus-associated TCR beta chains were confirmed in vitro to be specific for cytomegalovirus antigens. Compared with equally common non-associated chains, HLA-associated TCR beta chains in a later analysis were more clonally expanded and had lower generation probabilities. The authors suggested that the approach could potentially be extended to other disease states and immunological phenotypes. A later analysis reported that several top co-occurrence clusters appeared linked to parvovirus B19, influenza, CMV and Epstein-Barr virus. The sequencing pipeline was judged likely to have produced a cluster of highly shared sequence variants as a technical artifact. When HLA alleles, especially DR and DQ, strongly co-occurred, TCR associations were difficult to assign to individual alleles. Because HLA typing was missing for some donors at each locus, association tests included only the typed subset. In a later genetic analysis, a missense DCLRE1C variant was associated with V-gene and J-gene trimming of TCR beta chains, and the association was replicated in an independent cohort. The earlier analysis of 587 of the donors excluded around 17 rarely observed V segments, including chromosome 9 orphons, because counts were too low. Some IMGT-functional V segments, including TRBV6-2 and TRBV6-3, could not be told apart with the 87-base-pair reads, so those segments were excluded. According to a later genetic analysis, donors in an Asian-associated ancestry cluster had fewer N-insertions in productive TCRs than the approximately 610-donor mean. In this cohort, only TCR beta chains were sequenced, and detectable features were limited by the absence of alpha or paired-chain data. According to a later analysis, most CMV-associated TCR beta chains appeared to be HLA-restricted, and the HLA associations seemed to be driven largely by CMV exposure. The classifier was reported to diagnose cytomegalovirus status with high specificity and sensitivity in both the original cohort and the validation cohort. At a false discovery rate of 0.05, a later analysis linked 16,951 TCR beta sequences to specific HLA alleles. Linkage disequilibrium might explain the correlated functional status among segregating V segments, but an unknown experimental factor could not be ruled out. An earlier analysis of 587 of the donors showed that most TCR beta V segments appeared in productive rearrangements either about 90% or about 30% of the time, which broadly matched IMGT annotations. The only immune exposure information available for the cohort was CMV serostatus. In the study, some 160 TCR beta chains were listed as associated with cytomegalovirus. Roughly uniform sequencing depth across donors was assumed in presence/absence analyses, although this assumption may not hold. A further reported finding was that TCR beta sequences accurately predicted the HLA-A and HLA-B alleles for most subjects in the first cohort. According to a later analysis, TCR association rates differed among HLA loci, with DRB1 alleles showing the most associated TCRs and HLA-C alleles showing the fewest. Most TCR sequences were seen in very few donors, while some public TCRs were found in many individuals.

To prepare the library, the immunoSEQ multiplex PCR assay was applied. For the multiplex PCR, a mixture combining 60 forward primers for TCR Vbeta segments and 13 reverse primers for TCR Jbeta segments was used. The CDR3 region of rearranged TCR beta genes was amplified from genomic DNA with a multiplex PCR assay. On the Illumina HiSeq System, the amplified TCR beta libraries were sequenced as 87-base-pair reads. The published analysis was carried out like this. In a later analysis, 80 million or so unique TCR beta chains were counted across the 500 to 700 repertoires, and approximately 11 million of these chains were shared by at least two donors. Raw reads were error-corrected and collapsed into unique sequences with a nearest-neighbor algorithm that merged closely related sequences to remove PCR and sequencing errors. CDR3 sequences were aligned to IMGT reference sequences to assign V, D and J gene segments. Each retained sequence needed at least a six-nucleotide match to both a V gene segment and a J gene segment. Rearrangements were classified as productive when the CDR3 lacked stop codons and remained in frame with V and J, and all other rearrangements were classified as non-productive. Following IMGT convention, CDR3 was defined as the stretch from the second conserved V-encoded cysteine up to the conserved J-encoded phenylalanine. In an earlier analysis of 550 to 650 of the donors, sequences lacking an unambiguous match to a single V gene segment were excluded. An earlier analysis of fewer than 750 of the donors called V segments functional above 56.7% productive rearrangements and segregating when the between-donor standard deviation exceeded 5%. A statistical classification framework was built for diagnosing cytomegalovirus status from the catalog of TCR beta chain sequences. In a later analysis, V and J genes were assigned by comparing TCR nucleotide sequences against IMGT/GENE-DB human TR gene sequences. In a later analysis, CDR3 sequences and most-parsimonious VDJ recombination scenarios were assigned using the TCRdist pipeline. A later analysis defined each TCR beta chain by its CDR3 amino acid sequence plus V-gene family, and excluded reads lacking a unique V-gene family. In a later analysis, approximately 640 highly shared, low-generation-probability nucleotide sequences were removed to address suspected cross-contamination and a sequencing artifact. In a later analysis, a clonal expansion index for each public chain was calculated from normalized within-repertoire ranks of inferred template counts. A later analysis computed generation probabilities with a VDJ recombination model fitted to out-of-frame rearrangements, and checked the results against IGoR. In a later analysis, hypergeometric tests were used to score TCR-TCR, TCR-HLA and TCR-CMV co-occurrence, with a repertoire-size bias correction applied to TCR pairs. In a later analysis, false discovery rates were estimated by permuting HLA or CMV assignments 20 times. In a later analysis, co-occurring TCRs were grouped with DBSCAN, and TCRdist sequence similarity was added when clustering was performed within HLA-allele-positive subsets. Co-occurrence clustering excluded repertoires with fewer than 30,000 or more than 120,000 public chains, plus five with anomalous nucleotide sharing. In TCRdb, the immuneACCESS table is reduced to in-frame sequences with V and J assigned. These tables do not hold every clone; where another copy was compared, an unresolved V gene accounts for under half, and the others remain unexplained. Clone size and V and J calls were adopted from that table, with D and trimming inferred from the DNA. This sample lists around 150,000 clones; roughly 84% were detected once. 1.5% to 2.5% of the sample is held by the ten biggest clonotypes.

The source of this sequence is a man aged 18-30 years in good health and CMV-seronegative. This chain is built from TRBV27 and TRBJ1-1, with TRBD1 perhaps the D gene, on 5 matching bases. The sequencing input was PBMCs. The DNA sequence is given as TGTGCCAGCAGTCCTTATCAGGGATTCACTGAAGCTTTCTTT. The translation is CASSPYQGFTEAFF.